Detailed here is one TCR beta chain. Its antigen remains unknown. Assay: immunoSEQ multiplex PCR; the TCRdb copy retains only in-frame clones and omits some. The repertoire consists of roughly 170,000 clones, with approximately 91% occurring once and the leading ten covering under 2.5%. The data originate from a study of T cell responses to AZD1222 COVID-19 vaccine. Turning to the study itself: Second-dose timings of about 4 or about 12 weeks were pooled.

Study-wide results and caveats: There were mostly white British donors and more females than males, and clonal diversity was possibly underestimated. The repertoires were collected only after the peak T cell response. Increases in Spike-specific TCR breadth and depth were seen after two AZD1222 doses.

Germline CDR1 is SNHLY and CDR2 is FYNNEI. V shed 3 bases and J shed 4 bases, with 13 bases lying between them. The CDR3 covers 15 residues. Specimen: peripheral blood, collected on day 0 of AZD1222 vaccination. This clonotype was obtained from an adult in good health. V is TRBV2 and J is TRBJ2-1; D might be TRBD1 or TRBD2, each matching 5 bases. DNA for the CDR3: TGTGCCAGCAGTGAGTTTCAGGGAGAGTACAATGAGCAGTTCTTC. Translated: CASSEFQGEYNEQFF. The variable domain in full, completed from reference TRBV2 and TRBJ2-1, reads EPEVTQTPSHQVTQMGQEVILRCVPISNHLYFYWYRQILGQKVEFLVSFYNNEISEKSEIFDDQFSVERPDGSNFTLKIRSTKLEDSAMYFCASSEFQGEYNEQFFGPGTRLTVL.